This T cell receptor (beta chain) comes out of a study of blood T cell repertoires in COVID-19. Study information: The samples span acute and convalescent COVID-19 from the United States, Italy and Spain. PBMCs, B-cell-depleted T cells, or T cells provided the cDNA or gDNA that made up the material.

In the original processing: Amplification with reference gene primers provided the estimates of nucleated cell counts. Method: immunoSEQ multiplex PCR; TCRdb's copy keeps in-frame clones and lacks some. V and J calls and clone size are those listed in that table; D and trimming were worked out from the DNA. The data hold some 160,000 clones, with roughly nine tenths observed a single time. This CDR3 comprises 14 residues. Germline V CDR1 and CDR2: LGHDT, YNNKEL (reference sequence). V lost 3 bases to trimming and J lost 5 bases; unmatched junction nucleotides: 4. Sequenced input: peripheral blood. This TCR was recovered from a woman between 65 and 79 years old with acute or convalescent COVID-19. The chain combines TRBV3-1 (or the pseudogene TRBV3-2) with TRBJ2-1, with TRBD2 matching 7 bases. The CDR3 here is CASSHGTTNNEQFF. The CDR3 bases are TGTGCCAGCAGCCATGGGACTACCAACAATGAGCAGTTCTTC.